This T cell receptor (beta chain) was retrieved from a study of blood T cells in healthy people across ages. The study, taken as a whole, reports: Diversity of TCR beta correlated strongly with naive T cell percentage.

With respect to this clonotype: Its antigen remains unidentified.

Extracted total RNA amounted to at least 5.5 micrograms for each sample. Alongside a J-beta primer mix, a sample-barcoded 5' primer served in a second PCR lasting 7 to 11 cycles. Each cDNA molecule was tagged by a template-switch adaptor with 12 random nucleotides. All samples yielded 3 million or more CDR3-containing paired-end reads. In TCRdb, the 5' RACE reads were re-called with MiXCR into one record per CDR3 protein. This sample carries 650,000 to 900,000 distinct CDR3 sequences, 60% to 80% of them seen once, and the ten largest clones take about a quarter. There are 18 residues in the CDR3. V gave up 6 bases and J gave up 0 bases, with 18 bases separating them.

The sample consisted of blood. The chain has TRBV12-3 or TRBV12-4 and TRBJ1-6; D gene unclear. The clonotype originates from a young man in good health. CDR3 nucleotides: TGTGCCAGCAGCTGGACGGGGTGGCCGAGCTCCTATAATTCACCCCTCCACTTT. This translates into CASSWTGWPSSYNSPLHF.